This TCR beta chain was observed in a study of T cell responses to AZD1222 COVID-19 vaccine. The table came from immunoSEQ multiplex PCR; TCRdb's copy has only in-frame clones and leaves some out. Counted here are 100,000 to 110,000 clones, around 89% occurring once; the ten biggest clones make up more than 1.5%. Study findings and constraints: Spike-specific TCR breadth and depth rose after two AZD1222 doses. At 160-218 and 743-854, vaccine-associated CD4 TCRs were dominant, and they spanned spike. Baseline testing showed seropositivity in only five to seven AZD1222 recipients.

On this clone itself: No antigen is known for it.

The CDR3 is made up of 14 amino acids. The germline CDR1 and CDR2 sequences are KGHDR and SFDVKD. The V end was cut by 7 bases, the J end by 7 bases, with 17 bases between. Sequencing was performed on peripheral blood, taken on day 0 of AZD1222 vaccination. The source of this sequence is an adult in good health. The chain joins TRBV24-1 to TRBJ2-3; D remains ambiguous. This chain's CDR3 is CATSSGPNSYTQYF. In nucleotides, the CDR3 is TGTGCCACCAGCTCCGGGCCTAACTCGTATACGCAGTATTTT.